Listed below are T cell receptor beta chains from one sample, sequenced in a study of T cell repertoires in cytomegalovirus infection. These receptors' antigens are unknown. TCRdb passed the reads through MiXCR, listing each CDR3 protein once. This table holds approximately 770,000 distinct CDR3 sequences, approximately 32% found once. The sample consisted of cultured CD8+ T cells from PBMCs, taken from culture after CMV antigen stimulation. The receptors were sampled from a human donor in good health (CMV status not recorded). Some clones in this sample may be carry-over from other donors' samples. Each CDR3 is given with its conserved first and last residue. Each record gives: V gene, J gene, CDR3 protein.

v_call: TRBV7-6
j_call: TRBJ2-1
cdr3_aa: CASSLEGHNEQFF

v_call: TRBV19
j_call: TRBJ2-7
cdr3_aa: CASSIRAPHEQYF

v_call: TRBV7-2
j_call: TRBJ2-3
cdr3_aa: CASSSLAPQYF

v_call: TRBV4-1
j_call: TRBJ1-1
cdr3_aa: CASSQGITGIYTEAFF

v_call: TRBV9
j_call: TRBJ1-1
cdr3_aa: CASSAGTGNEAFF

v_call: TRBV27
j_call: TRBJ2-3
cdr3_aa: CASSLSIRVSDTQYF

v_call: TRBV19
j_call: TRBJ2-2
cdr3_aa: CASSWGARNTGELIF

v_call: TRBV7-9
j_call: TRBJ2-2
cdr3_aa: CASSYRQGDFATYANTGELFF

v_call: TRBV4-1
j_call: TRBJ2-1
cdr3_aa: CASSRPSGLASNEQFF

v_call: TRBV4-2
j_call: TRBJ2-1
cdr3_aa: CASSQDLPPYGEQFF

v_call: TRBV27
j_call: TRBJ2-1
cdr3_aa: CASSSLDREGSYNEQFF

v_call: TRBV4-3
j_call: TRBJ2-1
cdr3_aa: CASSQVSGAAPYNEQFF

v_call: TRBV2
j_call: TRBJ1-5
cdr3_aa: CASRGGQGNQPQHF

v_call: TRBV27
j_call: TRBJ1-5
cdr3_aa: CASSLTGKLQPQHF

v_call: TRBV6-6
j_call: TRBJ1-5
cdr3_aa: CASRPDRGGGNQPQHF

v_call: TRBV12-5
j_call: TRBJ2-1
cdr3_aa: CASGSGLAGGLSYNEQFF

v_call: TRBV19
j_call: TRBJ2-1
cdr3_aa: CASRELAGGLHEQFF

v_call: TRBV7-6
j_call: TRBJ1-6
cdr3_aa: CASSSFAGGNNSPLHF

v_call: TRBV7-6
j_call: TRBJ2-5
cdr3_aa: CASTYGGGGRLQETQYF

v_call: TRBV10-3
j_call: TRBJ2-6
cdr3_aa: CAIRILAGPSSGANVLTF

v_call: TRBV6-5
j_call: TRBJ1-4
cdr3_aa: CASSYAGKLFF

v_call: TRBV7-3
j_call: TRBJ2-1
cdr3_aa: CASSSTPGLAGKRGEQFF

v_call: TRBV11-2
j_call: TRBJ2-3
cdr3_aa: CASSVGPYTDTQYF

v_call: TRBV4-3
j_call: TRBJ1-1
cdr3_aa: CASSQGGGGLTEAFF

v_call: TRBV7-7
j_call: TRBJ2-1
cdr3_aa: CASSYGQGPLDEQFF

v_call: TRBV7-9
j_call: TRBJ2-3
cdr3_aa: CASSTPFRTGGRSTDTQYF

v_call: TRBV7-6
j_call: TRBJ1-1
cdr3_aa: CASSLGFGTEAFF

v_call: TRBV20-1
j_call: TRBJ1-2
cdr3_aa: CSARVRGRPSYGYTF